The sequence of this TCR beta chain was determined in a study of cytomegalovirus exposure and HLA in healthy donors. Findings and limits, study-wide: On later analysis, the bulk of CMV-associated TCR beta chains appeared to be HLA-restricted. Listed as cytomegalovirus-associated were roughly 180 TCR beta chains. Later analysis associated a missense DCLRE1C variant with TCR beta V- and J-gene trimming.

CDR3 length equals 16 residues. CDR1 MGHDK and CDR2 SYGVNS come from the germline V gene. V gave up 1 base and J gave up 4 bases; unmatched junction bases: 6. As to this clone: Its specificity is unknown.

The PCR contained 60 Vbeta and 13 Jbeta primers. Produced via immunoSEQ multiplex PCR; TCRdb's table is partial and in-frame only. Of 120,000 to 150,000 clones in the sample, more than 70% were seen once. This sequence joins TRBV25-1 and TRBJ2-3; 9 nucleotides line up with TRBD2. The sequencing sample was made of PBMCs. This clonotype originated in a male donor in good health and CMV-seropositive. The CDR3: CASSESGTSTADTQYF. CDR3 DNA sequence: TGTGCCAGCAGTGAATCCGGGACTAGCACCGCAGATACGCAGTATTTT.